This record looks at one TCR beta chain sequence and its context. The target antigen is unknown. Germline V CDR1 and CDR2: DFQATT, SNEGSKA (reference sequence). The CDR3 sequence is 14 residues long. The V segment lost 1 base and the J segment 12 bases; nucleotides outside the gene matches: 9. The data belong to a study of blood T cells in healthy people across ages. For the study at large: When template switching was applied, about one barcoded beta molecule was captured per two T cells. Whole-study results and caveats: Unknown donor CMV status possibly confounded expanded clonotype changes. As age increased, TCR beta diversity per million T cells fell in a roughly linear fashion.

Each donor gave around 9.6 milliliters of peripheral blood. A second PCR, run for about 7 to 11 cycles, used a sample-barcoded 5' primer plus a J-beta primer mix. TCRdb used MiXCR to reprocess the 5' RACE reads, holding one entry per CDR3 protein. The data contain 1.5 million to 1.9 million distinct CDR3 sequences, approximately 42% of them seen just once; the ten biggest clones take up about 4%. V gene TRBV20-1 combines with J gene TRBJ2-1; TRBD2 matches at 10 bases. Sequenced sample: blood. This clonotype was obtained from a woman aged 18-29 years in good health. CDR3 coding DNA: TGCAGTGCTAGAGGAGATAGCGGGAGGCCCTCGCAGTTCTTC. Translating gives CSARGDSGRPSQFF.